Below are 26 T cell receptor beta chains sequenced from a single sample in a study of T cells in Graves' hyperthyroidism and ophthalmopathy. RNA transcripts yielded amplified TCR beta CDR3 regions. TCR CDR3 regions were first amplified by RT-PCR with HTBI primers. MiXCR, run by TCRdb on the multiplex PCR reads, gives a single entry per CDR3 protein. The data contain some 740,000 distinct CDR3 sequences, approximately 15% of them seen just once; the ten biggest clones take up approximately 10%. Material for sequencing was blood. Receptor source: a woman aged 18-29 years with Graves' hyperthyroidism.

The V call is TRBV5-1, the J call TRBJ2-2; 8 positions match TRBD1. Trimming took 7 bases from V and 4 from J; bases not matched to a gene: 12. The CDR3 runs to 16 residues. Germline lookup yields CDR1 SGHRS and CDR2 YFSETQ. In nucleotides, the CDR3 is TGCGCCAGCTTTCCGGGACAGGTTTTAGTCACCGGGGAGCTGTTTTTT. This sequence encodes CASFPGQVLVTGELFF.

The rearrangement uses TRBV6-1 and TRBJ2-6; D is unresolved. This CDR3 comprises 17 residues. Per the germline V gene, CDR1 is MNHNS and CDR2 is SASEGT. V lost 4 bases and J 1 base, leaving 14 bases between the germline ends. DNA for the CDR3: TGTGCCAGCAGTGCGTACAAGATAACTTCTGGGGCCAACGTCCTGACTTTC. The encoded protein is CASSAYKITSGANVLTF.

This clonotype was seen only a few times. V is TRBV20-1 and J is TRBJ2-5; TRBD1 agrees at 7 bases. Germline CDR1 and CDR2: DFQATT and SNEGSKA (reference sequence). With V trimmed by 6 bases and J by 1 base, 20 bases remained unmatched. The CDR3 is 18 amino acids. The CDR3 is CSAYPSRDSIITQETQYF. DNA of the CDR3: TGCAGTGCCTATCCTAGTCGGGACAGCATTATCACCCAAGAGACCCAGTACTTC.

The chain employs TRBV6-5 and TRBJ2-7, with D uncertain. The CDR3 extends over 17 amino acids. The germline gives CDR1 MNHEY, CDR2 SVGAGI. Trimming removed 2 bases from V and 0 bases from J, with 17 bases in between. The CDR3 loop is CASSYTWKSEDSYEQYF. CDR3 nucleotides: TGTGCCAGCAGTTACACTTGGAAGTCCGAAGACTCCTACGAGCAGTACTTC.

This clonotype came up many times. The CDR3 sequence is CSARAGTDYEQYF. The CDR3 DNA sequence: TGCAGTGCTAGAGCTGGGACAGATTACGAGCAGTACTTC. The genes are TRBV20-1 and TRBJ2-7, with TRBD1 matching 7 bases. The CDR3 runs 13 residues. CDR1 and CDR2 (germline): DFQATT, SNEGSKA (reference sequence). J lost 4 bases, V lost 1 base, and 4 bases had no gene match.

This clonotype was found many times. This chain links TRBV12-3 or TRBV12-4 with TRBJ2-5; D is possibly TRBD2 (6 bases). The CDR3 covers 15 residues. V lost 7 bases and J lost 5, with 20 bases in between. The CDR3 here is CASTLGGASGETQYF. The CDR3 nucleotides are TGTGCCAGCACCCTTGGCGGGGCTAGTGGTGAGACCCAGTACTTC.

This clonotype was seen repeatedly, ten times or more. The chain is built from TRBV6-1 and TRBJ2-7; tentatively, D is TRBD1 or TRBD2 (5 bases each). Germline V gene data show CDR1 as MNHNS and CDR2 as SASEGT. The CDR3 runs 14 residues. Trimming pared 5 bases from V and 4 bases from J, leaving 15 bases between. CDR3 region: CASSPSQGVYEQYF. Written as DNA, the CDR3 is TGTGCCAGCAGTCCGAGTCAGGGAGTATACGAGCAGTACTTC.

Concerning this clonotype: A clone one base away is much larger, so this may be a read error. The rearrangement uses TRBV12-3 or TRBV12-4 and TRBJ2-1; D is perhaps TRBD2 (6 bases). Gene TRBJ2-7 matches the end of the DNA better, so the J call may be wrong. The CDR3 length is 14 residues. DNA for the CDR3: TGTGCCAGCAGAATACTAGGAGCGGGCAATGAGCAGTACTTC. Translated: CASRILGAGNEQYF.

This clonotype was seen many times. The J gene is TRBJ2-1, the V gene TRBV5-1; 7 bases match TRBD1. The germline CDR1 and CDR2 sequences are SGHRS and YFSETQ. The CDR3 loop spans 15 amino acids. V lost 0 bases, J lost 4 bases, and 4 bases stayed unmatched. The CDR3 reads CASSLVGGGYNEQFF. CDR3 nucleotides: TGCGCCAGCAGCTTGGTAGGGGGCGGGTACAATGAGCAGTTCTTC.

V is TRBV5-1 and J is TRBJ2-5, with D perhaps TRBD2 (7 bases). Trimming removed 0 bases at V and 5 bases at J, with 14 bases between. Per germline, CDR1 SGHRS and CDR2 YFSETQ. This CDR3 has 15 residues. The CDR3 loop is CASSLDGGLGETQYF. As DNA, the CDR3 is TGCGCCAGCAGCTTGGACGGGGGGCTTGGGGAGACCCAGTACTTC.

This rearrangement joins TRBV6-2 or TRBV6-3 to TRBJ1-1; no clear D. Trimming took 6 bases from V and 1 from J, leaving 12 bases between them. This CDR3 spans 14 amino acids. From germline, CDR1 is MNHEY and CDR2 SVGEGT. The CDR3 sequence is CASSSHQPNTEAFF. Written as DNA, the CDR3 is TGTGCCAGCAGCTCACACCAACCGAACACTGAAGCTTTCTTT.

This clonotype turned up a few times. The chain is built from TRBV7-9 and TRBJ2-7, with 10 bases that match TRBD1. With 1 base clipped from V and 5 bases from J, the junction kept 8 bases outside the gene matches. Per germline, CDR1 SEHNR and CDR2 FQNEAQ (reference sequence). CDR3 length equals 16 residues. The CDR3 spells CASSLGTGTGAHEQYF. In DNA form, the CDR3 reads TGTGCCAGCAGCTTAGGGACCGGGACAGGGGCCCACGAGCAGTACTTC.

In its sample, this clonotype was seen many times. V gene TRBV7-8 combines with J gene TRBJ2-7; D is unresolved. Trimming took 1 base from V and 1 from J, leaving 11 bases between them. CDR1 is SGHVS and CDR2 is FQNEAQ in the germline V gene. The CDR3 spans 15 residues. CDR3 nucleotides: TGTGCCAGCAGCTTAGGGCGGCGACAATCCTACGAGCAGTACTTC. Translated: CASSLGRRQSYEQYF. Drawing the rest from reference TRBV7-8 and TRBJ2-7, the complete variable domain is GAGVSQSPRYKVAKRGQDVALRCDPISGHVSLFWYQQALGQGPEFLTYFQNEAQLDKSGLPSDRFFAERPEGSVSTLKIQRTQQEDSAVYLCASSLGRRQSYEQYFGPGTRLTVT.

The chain recombines TRBV7-2 with TRBJ2-1; 9 bases fit TRBD1. The CDR3 consists of 15 residues. V was clipped by 2 bases and J by 6 bases; unmatched bases: 5. The germline CDR1 and CDR2 sequences are SGHTA and FQGNSA. The CDR3 spells CASSLWGTGSNEQFF. Here the CDR3 DNA reads TGTGCCAGCAGCTTATGGGGGACAGGGTCCAATGAGCAGTTCTTC.

The chain couples TRBV6-2 or TRBV6-3 to TRBJ2-4; weak D call: TRBD1 (6 bases). V lost 2 bases to trimming and J lost 5 bases, with 10 bases between them. CDR3 length: 14 amino acids. CDR1 MNHEY and CDR2 SVGEGT come from the germline V gene. This chain's CDR3 is CASSYDRLQNIQYF. The CDR3 DNA follows: TGTGCCAGCAGTTACGACAGGCTCCAAAACATTCAGTACTTC.

The rearrangement joins TRBV18 to TRBJ2-1, with D perhaps assigned TRBD1 or TRBD2 (6 bases each). The V and J ends lost 3 bases and 4 bases respectively, with 13 bases between them. The CDR3 consists of 15 residues. Germline V gives CDR1 KGHSH, CDR2 LQKENI. CDR3 DNA sequence: TGTGCCAGCTCACCCATAGCGGACAGATACAATGAGCAGTTCTTC. Translated: CASSPIADRYNEQFF.

The chain carries TRBV9 and TRBJ1-2; perhaps TRBD1 as D (6 bases). The CDR3 extends over 13 amino acids. The germline V and J ends were trimmed by 2 bases and 6 bases, with 11 bases remaining between them. Germline V lookup: CDR1 SGDLS, CDR2 YYNGEE. The DNA for the CDR3 is TGTGCCAGCAGCGTCAGACAGGACCATGGCTACACCTTC. It yields the protein CASSVRQDHGYTF.

This clonotype was found a few times. This chain links TRBV6-5 with TRBJ2-1; no clear D. Germline lookup yields CDR1 MNHEY and CDR2 SVGAGI. V was pared by 0 bases and J by 5 bases, with 14 bases between. The CDR3 has 16 residues. The CDR3 DNA follows: TGTGCCAGCAGTTACTCGGCAATCGGACGGAACAATGAGCAGTTCTTC. As protein: CASSYSAIGRNNEQFF.

This clonotype was found a few times. The chain couples TRBV5-1 to TRBJ2-7, with unresolved D. V lost 4 bases, J lost 2 bases, and 10 bases lay in between. Germline V gene sequence: CDR1 SGHRS, CDR2 YFSETQ. The CDR3 is 13 amino acids. For the CDR3, the DNA is TGCGCCAGCAGCCCAGCTTTGCCCTACGAGCAGTACTTC. This translates into CASSPALPYEQYF.

J is TRBJ2-1 and V is TRBV4-1; 11 nucleotides agree with TRBD2. The CDR3 has 17 amino acids. V lost 1 base and J lost 10; bases outside the gene matches: 12. Germline loops: CDR1 MGHRA, CDR2 YSYEKL. CDR3 region: CASSQVPGLAGRKEQFF. DNA for the CDR3: TGCGCCAGCAGCCAAGTCCCCGGACTAGCGGGCAGAAAGGAGCAGTTCTTC.

This clonotype was detected many times. The CDR3 sequence is CASSLERASKEFF. The CDR3 DNA follows: TGTGCCAGCAGCTTAGAGCGGGCGTCAAAGGAGTTCTTC. The genes are TRBV11-3 and TRBJ2-1; weak D call: TRBD2 (5 bases). Trimming removed 0 bases from V and 14 bases from J, with 14 bases in between. The CDR3 is made up of 13 amino acids. The V gene's germline CDR1 is SGHNT and CDR2 YENEEA.

This clonotype showed up many times. V is TRBV2 and J is TRBJ2-1; 10 positions match TRBD1. J gave up 6 bases and V 2 bases, and 4 bases lay outside the gene matches. This CDR3 contains 15 residues. CDR1 is SNHLY and CDR2 is FYNNEI in the germline V gene. For the CDR3, the DNA is TGTGCCAGCAGTGAAAGGACAGGGGGTTCCAATGAGCAGTTCTTC. Translated: CASSERTGGSNEQFF.

The chain uses TRBV6-2 or TRBV6-3 and TRBJ2-7; 7 nucleotides match TRBD1. Trimming removed 5 bases from V and 7 bases from J; junction bases left unmatched: 14. Germline CDR1 MNHEY, CDR2 SVGEGT. CDR3 length: 15 amino acids. The CDR3 bases are TGTGCCAGCAGTCCGGACAGGTCCTCCACGAGAGAGCAGTACTTC. Protein product: CASSPDRSSTREQYF.

The V call is TRBV30, the J call TRBJ2-7; no reliable D call. Trimming stripped 1 base from V and 3 bases from J, with 7 bases between. This CDR3 spans 12 amino acids. Germline V gene data show CDR1 as GTSNPN and CDR2 as SVGIG (reference sequence). CDR3 nucleotide sequence: TGTGCCTGGAGTGGCCAGAACTACGAGCAGTACTTC. The encoded protein is CAWSGQNYEQYF.

This clonotype was observed many times. V gene TRBV11-3 combines with J gene TRBJ2-1; TRBD1 aligns across 7 bases. Germline V CDR1 and CDR2: SGHNT, YENEEA. The CDR3 contains 19 residues. Trimming at V came to 3 bases and at J to 1 base, leaving 15 bases not matched to a gene. The CDR3 loop reads CASSFRGMVPGMSYNEQFF. The DNA of the CDR3 is TGTGCCAGCAGCTTCAGGGGGATGGTCCCGGGTATGTCCTACAATGAGCAGTTCTTC.

This clonotype was recorded a few times. The chain joins TRBV6-5 to TRBJ2-7, with D hard to call. Trimming left V 2 bases short and J 0 bases short, with 8 bases between. Looked up from germline, CDR1 is MNHEY and CDR2 is SVGAGI. The CDR3 loop spans 14 amino acids. The CDR3 DNA sequence: TGTGCCAGCAGTTACGGCAGACGCTCCTACGAGCAGTACTTC. Its protein product is CASSYGRRSYEQYF.